The present entry profiles one T cell receptor beta chain with its context. This record belongs to a study of T cell changes during pregnancy in multiple sclerosis. Profiling relied on immunoSEQ multiplex PCR, and the TCRdb table lists in-frame clones only, not all of them. The data hold about 93,000 clones, with 91% observed a single time. The sequence was collected from a female donor with multiple sclerosis, enrolled in a pregnancy study. The sample in question was peripheral blood, obtained before pregnancy.

The CDR3, as DNA: TGTGCCAGCAGTTGGGGACAGCAAAACAATGAGCAGTTCTTC. Translating it yields CASSWGQQNNEQFF. The chain links TRBV27 to TRBJ2-1; TRBD1 aligns across 7 bases. The germline V gene has CDR1 MNHEY and CDR2 SMNVEV (reference sequence). The ends lost 4 bases at V and 5 bases at J; junction bases unmatched: 5. The CDR3 is 14 amino acids.